A single sample gave rise to the 18 T cell receptor beta chains below, sequenced in a study of identical twins. TCRdb reanalysed the 5' RACE reads using MiXCR and keeps one entry per CDR3 protein. The table shows roughly 280,000 distinct CDR3 sequences, with roughly 9.8% occurring only once. The same sample was also used in a study of yellow fever vaccine responses in identical twins.

Material for sequencing was CD8+ T cells sorted from blood. These receptors were taken from a woman in her late teens or twenties in good health.

There are many counts of this clonotype. This chain uses TRBV12-3 or TRBV12-4 with TRBJ2-1; no reliable D call. The CDR3 runs to 15 residues. Trimming cost V 5 bases and J 0 bases, with 11 bases left between them. The CDR3 spells CASSVPPSSYNEQFF. In DNA form, the CDR3 reads TGTGCCAGCAGTGTTCCCCCCAGCTCCTACAATGAGCAGTTCTTC.

This clonotype was detected only a few times. The CDR3 bases are TGTGCCAGCAGATATTCCAGGGCAATCGCGACTGAAGCTTTCTTT. Translating gives CASRYSRAIATEAFF. This sequence joins TRBV28 and TRBJ1-1; D may be TRBD1 (5 bases). Germline CDR1 reads MDHEN; CDR2 reads SYDVKM. V was trimmed by 6 bases and J by 5 bases, leaving 19 bases between them. The CDR3 totals 15 residues.

This clonotype was observed a handful of times. V is TRBV4-3 and J is TRBJ2-1; perhaps TRBD2 as D (7 bases). There are 17 residues in the CDR3. Germline values: CDR1 LGHNA, CDR2 YSLEER. Trimming stripped 0 bases from V and 2 bases from J, with 14 bases between. The CDR3 bases are TGCGCCAGCAGCCAAGATTGGGAGGGGGGGACCTACAATGAGCAGTTCTTC. Protein: CASSQDWEGGTYNEQFF.

This clonotype was seen a few times. The J gene is TRBJ2-1, the V gene TRBV6-2 or TRBV6-3; 7 bases are shared with TRBD2. This CDR3 comprises 15 residues. V was clipped by 2 bases and J by 7 bases; unmatched bases: 8. Germline CDR1 reads MNHEY; CDR2 reads SVGEGT. The CDR3 DNA reads TGTGCCAGCAGTTACGGTCGGGAGGCGGGAAATGAGCAGTTCTTC. Translation gives CASSYGREAGNEQFF.

This clonotype was seen only a few times. The chain has TRBV7-9 and TRBJ2-5; D gene ambiguous. Germline V gene data show CDR1 as SEHNR and CDR2 as FQNEAQ (reference sequence). The CDR3 has 13 residues. Trimming took off 5 bases at V and 2 bases at J, with 9 bases between the two ends. The DNA of the CDR3 is TGTGCCAGCAGCCCACCGGCTCAAGAGACCCAGTACTTC. As protein: CASSPPAQETQYF.

This clonotype was recorded many times. The chain links TRBV27 to TRBJ2-7; D gene ambiguous. The CDR3 has 15 amino acids. Germline V gene lookup returns CDR1 MNHEY and CDR2 SMNVEV (reference sequence). V lost 5 bases to trimming and J lost 2 bases, with 16 bases between them. The CDR3 DNA reads as TGTGCCAGCAGTGGCGACGTCCTCCGGACCTACGAGCAGTACTTC. Amino acid sequence: CASSGDVLRTYEQYF.

The chain employs TRBV14 and TRBJ2-7; no clear D. The CDR3 contains 15 residues. From germline, CDR1 is SGHDN and CDR2 FVKESK. Trimming shortened V by 6 bases and J by 0 bases, and 15 bases separated the two germline ends. The CDR3 is CASRHTTAGSYEQYF. For the CDR3, the DNA is TGTGCCAGCAGGCATACCACAGCCGGCTCCTACGAGCAGTACTTC.

This clonotype has just a few counts. This rearrangement joins TRBV27 to TRBJ2-1, with 7 bases lining up with TRBD2. This CDR3 is built from 15 residues. J gave up 4 bases and V 3 bases, and 6 bases lay outside the gene matches. Germline CDR1 is MNHEY and CDR2 is SMNVEV (reference sequence). The DNA of the CDR3 is TGTGCCAGCAGTTTCGGTCTAGCGGATTACAATGAGCAGTTCTTC. Translating gives CASSFGLADYNEQFF.

This sequence joins TRBV2 and TRBJ1-1; D is unresolved. This CDR3 comprises 11 residues. Germline V CDR1 and CDR2: SNHLY, FYNNEI. The ends were cut back, 7 bases at V and 0 bases at J, with 3 bases in the middle. The CDR3 region is CASILNTEAFF. For the CDR3, the DNA is TGTGCCAGCATTTTGAACACTGAAGCTTTCTTT.

The sample holds a few counts of this clonotype. The rearrangement links TRBV11-2 to TRBJ2-7, with 9 bases identical to TRBD1. This CDR3 has 18 amino acids. Losses at the gene ends were 4 bases for V and 1 base for J; bases not matched to a gene: 14. Germline CDR1 is SGHAT and CDR2 is FQNNGV. The chain's CDR3 is CASSSPTGGVVFSYEQYF. The CDR3 nucleotides are TGTGCCAGCAGCTCCCCGACAGGGGGAGTAGTGTTTTCCTACGAGCAGTACTTC.

Ten or more counts support this clonotype. CDR3 nucleotide sequence: TGTGCCAGCAGTTATGCAGGGAGTAAGCTGTTTTTT. It yields the protein CASSYAGSKLFF. This chain connects TRBV6-5 to TRBJ2-2, with D possibly being TRBD1 or TRBD2 (5 bases each). CDR3 size: 12 residues. Germline values: CDR1 MNHEY, CDR2 SVGAGI. Trimming stripped 3 bases from V and 12 bases from J, with 11 bases between.

This clonotype was recorded at least ten times. The genes are TRBV14 and TRBJ1-4; D is unclear. The CDR3 is 15 residues long. From germline, CDR1 is SGHDN and CDR2 FVKESK. V gave up 1 base and J gave up 8 bases, with 14 bases separating them. CDR3 loop: CASSQAGSGGEKLFF. The CDR3 DNA sequence: TGTGCCAGCAGCCAAGCAGGATCAGGTGGAGAAAAACTGTTTTTT. Looking up the rest from reference TRBV14 and TRBJ1-4 gives the full variable domain: EAGVTQFPSHSVIEKGQTVTLRCDPISGHDNLYWYRRVMGKEIKFLLHFVKESKQDESGMPNNRFLAERTGGTYSTLKVQPAELEDSGVYFCASSQAGSGGEKLFFGSGTQLSVL.

The gene calls are TRBV5-1 and TRBJ2-7; 8 nucleotides match TRBD2. The V and J ends lost 4 bases and 3 bases, in that order; junction bases with no gene match: 9. This CDR3 has 15 amino acids. From germline, CDR1 is SGHRS and CDR2 YFSETQ. The CDR3 nucleotides read TGCGCCAGCAGCCTACGCGTTGGGACTAGCTACGAGCAGTACTTC. This sequence encodes CASSLRVGTSYEQYF.

This rearrangement joins TRBV6-1 to TRBJ2-7, with 9 bases matching TRBD1. Germline V gene lookup returns CDR1 MNHNS and CDR2 SASEGT. The CDR3 is 15 amino acids. V was pared by 6 bases and J by 3 bases, with 9 bases of the junction left unmatched. This chain's CDR3 is CASSIEGQGNYEQYF. The CDR3 DNA sequence: TGTGCCAGCAGCATCGAAGGACAGGGGAACTACGAGCAGTACTTC.

This clonotype was detected only a few times. The V and J genes are TRBV6-1 and TRBJ1-1, with D uncertain. Between the trimmed V and J ends, which lost 4 bases and 0 bases, there was a span of 12 bases. The CDR3 has 15 residues. In germline, CDR1 is MNHNS, CDR2 SASEGT. CDR3 protein: CASSGSPDLNTEAFF. CDR3 nucleotides: TGTGCCAGCAGTGGTAGTCCTGACTTGAACACTGAAGCTTTCTTT.

This clonotype has a handful of counts. V and J are TRBV4-3 and TRBJ2-7; D is perhaps TRBD1 (5 bases). Trimming shortened V by 4 bases and J by 3 bases, and 13 bases separated the two germline ends. CDR3 length equals 14 residues. Germline assignment: CDR1 LGHNA and CDR2 YSLEER. The CDR3 nucleotides are TGCGCCAGCAGCCCAACGGACACAAGCTACGAGCAGTACTTC. Its protein product is CASSPTDTSYEQYF.

This clonotype was seen a few times. V usage is TRBV29-1 and J usage is TRBJ2-5, with D perhaps being TRBD1 or TRBD2 (6 bases each). Per the germline V gene, CDR1 is SQVTM and CDR2 is ANQGSEA. The V and J ends lost 7 bases and 5 bases respectively, with 8 bases between them. The CDR3 contains 10 residues. As DNA, the CDR3 is TGCAGCGCGGGGGCCGAGACCCAGTACTTC. It codes for CSAGAETQYF. Full variable domain (missing parts from reference TRBV29-1 and TRBJ2-5): SAVISQKPSRDICQRGTSLTIQCQVDSQVTMMFWYRQQPGQSLTLIATANQGSEATYESGFVIDKFPISRPNLTFSTLTVSNMSPEDSSIYLCSAGAETQYFGPGTRLLVL.

This clonotype appeared a few times. This chain links TRBV7-2 with TRBJ2-5; D perhaps matches TRBD2 (6 bases). V lost 5 bases, J lost 5 bases, and 15 bases lay in between. The CDR3 runs 14 residues. Germline-derived CDR1 and CDR2 are SGHTA and FQGNSA. CDR3 in DNA: TGTGCCAGCAGCCAGCTTGACCGGGGGGAGACCCAGTACTTC. Amino acids: CASSQLDRGETQYF.